The 28 T cell receptor beta chains presented below share a single source sample, sequenced in a study of technical replicates of blood from several donors. Some clones are missing from TCRdb's copy, which holds only in-frame ones; the method was immunoSEQ multiplex PCR. The table shows roughly 70,000 clones, with roughly nine tenths occurring only once. Source material: PBMCs. Every receptor here comes from a human donor in good health. Some clones in this sample may be carry-over from other donors' samples.

The chain combines TRBV5-1 with TRBJ2-5; 7 bases fit TRBD1. This CDR3 has 15 amino acids. Germline CDR1 SGHRS, CDR2 YFSETQ. V trimming: 3 bases; J trimming: 2 bases; junction bases outside the gene matches: 7. The CDR3 DNA is TGCGCCAGCAGCTATATCACAGGGGCTCAAGAGACCCAGTACTTC. Translating gives CASSYITGAQETQYF. The full variable domain, in which reference TRBV5-1 and TRBJ2-5 provide the parts outside the CDR3, is KAGVTQTPRYLIKTRGQQVTLSCSPISGHRSVSWYQQTPGQGLQFLFEYFSETQRNKGNFPGRFSGRQFSNSRSEMNVSTLELGDSALYLCASSYITGAQETQYFGPGTRLLVL.

This rearrangement joins TRBV2 to TRBJ2-5; 8 bases are shared with TRBD2. Germline V gene sequence: CDR1 SNHLY, CDR2 FYNNEI. Trimming removed 3 bases from V and 4 bases from J; junction bases left unmatched: 7. The CDR3 consists of 15 residues. CDR3 nucleotides: TGTGCCAGCAGTGACTCATTAGCGGGGCTAGAGACCCAGTACTTC. This codes for CASSDSLAGLETQYF.

The chain couples TRBV2 to TRBJ2-3, with a tentative D call TRBD1 (6 bases). V lost 4 bases to trimming and J lost 3 bases, with 14 bases between them. Germline V CDR1 and CDR2: SNHLY, FYNNEI. This CDR3 is 15 amino acids long. CDR3 residues: CASSVRGSGTDTQYF. The CDR3, as DNA: TGTGCCAGCAGTGTTAGGGGGTCAGGGACAGATACGCAGTATTTT.

The chain is built from TRBV7-9 and TRBJ2-5, with a tentative D call TRBD1 (6 bases). The germline gives CDR1 SEHNR, CDR2 FQNEAQ (reference sequence). V lost 4 bases, J lost 3 bases, and 12 bases lay in between. This CDR3 has 14 residues. The CDR3 bases are TGTGCCAGCAGCTCAAAGAGGACAGAAGAGACCCAGTACTTC. Protein: CASSSKRTEETQYF.

The chain couples TRBV5-8 to TRBJ2-4, with 14 nucleotides matching TRBD2. From germline, CDR1 is SGHTS and CDR2 YDEGEE. After removal of 4 bases from V and 0 bases from J, the junction contained 6 bases not matched to a gene. The CDR3 is 18 residues long. CDR3 nucleotides: TGTGCCAGCAGCCCCGGACTAGCGGGAGGTCTAGCCAAAAACATTCAGTACTTC. Translated: CASSPGLAGGLAKNIQYF.

This sequence joins TRBV5-6 and TRBJ2-5; 7 bases match TRBD1. CDR3 length: 16 amino acids. The V gene's germline CDR1 is SGHDT and CDR2 YYEEEE. With V trimmed by 0 bases and J by 2 bases, 7 bases remained unmatched. The CDR3: CASSLGPSGQQETQYF. The CDR3 region has the DNA TGTGCCAGCAGCTTGGGCCCGTCGGGACAGCAAGAGACCCAGTACTTC.

This sequence joins TRBV4-2 and TRBJ2-7; possibly TRBD2 for D (5 bases). The ends were cut back, 5 bases at V and 2 bases at J, with 13 bases in the middle. CDR1 and CDR2 from the germline V gene are LGHNA and YNFKEQ. The CDR3 spans 14 residues. The CDR3 nucleotides are TGTGCCAGCAGCTCATTTTTCGGGGCCTACGAGCAGTACTTC. Encoded protein: CASSSFFGAYEQYF.

The chain combines TRBV10-3 with TRBJ2-7, with D tentatively TRBD1 (6 bases). The CDR3 contains 13 residues. Deletions cut 3 bases from V and 6 bases from J, with 12 bases between. The germline V gene has CDR1 ENHRY and CDR2 SYGVKD. The CDR3 is CAISEGQPFEQYF. The CDR3 DNA follows: TGTGCCATCAGTGAAGGACAGCCGTTCGAGCAGTACTTC.

This clone was picked up one time. The chain uses TRBV4-2 and TRBJ2-1; 7 nucleotides line up with TRBD2. V lost 5 bases and J lost 2; bases outside the gene matches: 9. The CDR3 contains 16 residues. Looked up from germline, CDR1 is LGHNA and CDR2 is YNFKEQ. CDR3 residues: CASSTTGAGAYNEQFF. DNA for the CDR3: TGTGCCAGCAGCACAACTGGGGCGGGGGCCTACAATGAGCAGTTCTTC.

The chain employs TRBV2 and TRBJ2-7; 8 bases fit TRBD1. V lost 7 bases to trimming and J lost 0 bases; unmatched junction nucleotides: 5. CDR1 and CDR2 from the germline V gene are SNHLY and FYNNEI. The CDR3 contains 14 residues. The CDR3 bases are TGTGCCAGCACTAGACAGGGGAGCTCCTACGAGCAGTACTTC. Its protein product is CASTRQGSSYEQYF.

The chain is built from TRBV5-8 and TRBJ1-5; TRBD1 matches 8 bases. V gave up 8 bases and J gave up 2 bases; unmatched junction bases: 6. The CDR3 runs to 14 residues. Looked up from germline, CDR1 is SGHTS and CDR2 is YDEGEE. The CDR3 protein is CASDRGGGNQPQHF. The CDR3 nucleotides are TGTGCCAGTGACAGGGGAGGAGGCAATCAGCCCCAGCATTTT.

Notes on this clone: One end of the junction is discordant with germline, which a read error may explain. This chain uses TRBV5-1 with TRBJ1-3, with unresolved D. Germline CDR1 reads SGHRS; CDR2 reads YFSETQ. The CDR3 length is 14 residues. CDR3 region: CASSLDGSGNPIYF. The CDR3 coding sequence is TGCGCCAGCAGCCTAGACGGTTCTGGAAACCCCATATATTTT.

In its sample, this clone was seen once. This rearrangement joins TRBV5-4 to TRBJ2-3; 15 bases fit TRBD2. V was pared by 4 bases and J by 3 bases, with 6 bases of the junction left unmatched. The germline CDR1 and CDR2 sequences are SGHNT and YYREEE (reference sequence). CDR3 length: 17 amino acids. The CDR3 DNA follows: TGTGCCAGCAGCATGGGACTAGCGGGGGGTAGGACAGATACGCAGTATTTT. This sequence encodes CASSMGLAGGRTDTQYF.

V gene TRBV5-1 combines with J gene TRBJ2-3; D is perhaps TRBD2 (5 bases). Germline-derived CDR1 and CDR2 are SGHRS and YFSETQ. The CDR3 contains 13 residues. Trimming took 9 bases from V and 0 from J, leaving 11 bases between them. The DNA for the CDR3 is TGCGCCACCTCTGGACTGAGCACAGATACGCAGTATTTT. Translation: CATSGLSTDTQYF. The full variable domain, its missing parts supplied by reference TRBV5-1 and TRBJ2-3, is KAGVTQTPRYLIKTRGQQVTLSCSPISGHRSVSWYQQTPGQGLQFLFEYFSETQRNKGNFPGRFSGRQFSNSRSEMNVSTLELGDSALYLCATSGLSTDTQYFGPGTRLTVL.

This rearrangement joins TRBV6-4 to TRBJ2-3; possibly TRBD2 for D (5 bases). CDR1 is MRHNA and CDR2 is SNTAGT in the germline V gene. V lost 0 bases to trimming and J lost 3 bases, with 13 bases between them. This CDR3 spans 16 amino acids. In DNA, the CDR3 is TGTGCCAGCAGTGACTCGGCAGCGGCTTCGACAGATACGCAGTATTTT. Its translation: CASSDSAAASTDTQYF.

The chain uses TRBV7-2 and TRBJ2-7; a weak D match, TRBD1 (6 bases). The CDR3 consists of 17 residues. The germline V gene has CDR1 SGHTA and CDR2 FQGNSA. The ends were cut back, 4 bases at V and 2 bases at J, with 21 bases in the middle. The DNA of the CDR3 is TGTGCCAGCAGCTCGCAAGCGGTCCCAGGGGATCCCTACGAGCAGTACTTC. Translation: CASSSQAVPGDPYEQYF.

The chain combines TRBV5-8 with TRBJ1-4, with D unclear. Germline V gene data show CDR1 as SGHTS and CDR2 as YDEGEE. Trimming removed 7 bases from V and 5 bases from J, with 15 bases in between. CDR3 length: 14 amino acids. The CDR3 loop is CASGLKQSNEKLFF. DNA for the CDR3: TGTGCCAGCGGTCTGAAACAGTCAAATGAAAAACTGTTTTTT.

J is TRBJ1-1 and V is TRBV7-6; TRBD1 matches at 11 bases. Germline values: CDR1 SGHVS, CDR2 FNYEAQ. Unmatched junction bases numbered 10, after V lost 4 bases and J lost 3 bases. CDR3 length: 17 residues. The chain's CDR3 is CASSSGTGGRGYTEAFF. The CDR3 nucleotides are TGTGCCAGCAGCTCCGGGACAGGGGGGCGCGGGTACACTGAAGCTTTCTTT.

This chain connects TRBV19 to TRBJ2-1, with 7 bases identical to TRBD1. The CDR3 spans 14 residues. Losses at the gene ends were 3 bases for V and 3 bases for J; bases not matched to a gene: 2. CDR1 and CDR2 from the germline V gene are LNHDA and SQIVND (reference sequence). The CDR3 sequence: CASSMDRNYNEQFF. The CDR3 DNA reads TGTGCCAGTAGTATGGACAGGAACTACAATGAGCAGTTCTTC.

The CDR3 coding sequence is TGTGCCAGCAGCTTATCGACAGGGCTCTATGGCTACACCTTC. This codes for CASSLSTGLYGYTF. This rearrangement joins TRBV11-2 to TRBJ1-2, with TRBD1 matching 7 bases. CDR1 SGHAT and CDR2 FQNNGV come from the germline V gene. V lost 2 bases, J lost 4 bases, and 4 bases stayed unmatched. This CDR3 has 14 amino acids.

V gene TRBV18 combines with J gene TRBJ1-1; tentative D call: TRBD1 (6 bases). The germline V gene has CDR1 KGHSH and CDR2 LQKENI. Trimming took 6 bases from V and 3 from J, leaving 11 bases between them. This CDR3 region has 13 residues. The CDR3 region is CASSQNRDTEAFF. CDR3 DNA: TGTGCCAGCTCTCAAAACAGGGACACTGAAGCTTTCTTT.

V usage is TRBV7-2 and J usage is TRBJ1-1, with a weak D call TRBD1 (6 bases). V was shortened by 5 bases and J by 1 base, with 26 bases between the two germline ends. The V gene's germline CDR1 is SGHTA and CDR2 FQGNSA. This CDR3 has 19 amino acids. Here the CDR3 reads CASSLTSTGLKSWNTEAFF. The CDR3, as DNA: TGTGCCAGCAGCCTGACGTCGACAGGCCTTAAATCTTGGAACACTGAAGCTTTCTTT.

This chain joins TRBV4-1 and TRBJ1-4, with D uncertain. V was trimmed by 0 bases and J by 8 bases, leaving 13 bases between them. Germline CDR1 reads MGHRA; CDR2 reads YSYEKL. The CDR3 is made up of 15 amino acids. CDR3 sequence: CASSQDPRAGEKLFF. As DNA, the CDR3 is TGCGCCAGCAGCCAAGATCCGAGGGCCGGAGAAAAACTGTTTTTT.

Only one count was recorded for this clone. V is TRBV2 and J is TRBJ2-7; a weak D match, TRBD2 (5 bases). With 2 bases removed from V and 2 bases from J, the gap between germline ends came to 16 bases. Germline CDR1 SNHLY, CDR2 FYNNEI. The CDR3 has 16 residues. This chain's CDR3 is CASSEHSARGAYEQYF. The CDR3 DNA reads as TGTGCCAGCAGTGAACATTCGGCCCGGGGAGCCTACGAGCAGTACTTC.

The chain carries TRBV18 and TRBJ2-3; 12 bases line up with TRBD2. The CDR3 has 18 residues. Looked up from germline, CDR1 is KGHSH and CDR2 is LQKENI. Trimming cost V 3 bases and J 2 bases; bases outside gene matches: 9. As DNA, the CDR3 is TGTGCCAGCTCACCGGCTAGCGGGGGGGACCAGTACACAGATACGCAGTATTTT. Protein sequence: CASSPASGGDQYTDTQYF.

The rearrangement uses TRBV4-3 and TRBJ2-7; D remains ambiguous. Trimming took off 0 bases at V and 1 base at J, with 10 bases between the two ends. In germline, CDR1 is LGHNA, CDR2 YSLEER. The CDR3 is 15 residues long. As DNA, the CDR3 is TGCGCCAGCAGCCAAGATCTTTCTACGTCCTACGAGCAGTACTTC. Its translation: CASSQDLSTSYEQYF.

The chain recombines TRBV7-3 with TRBJ1-1, with a weak D call TRBD1 (6 bases). V lost 5 bases and J 3 bases, leaving 13 bases between the germline ends. This CDR3 contains 14 residues. The V gene's germline CDR1 is SGHTA and CDR2 FQGTGA. DNA of the CDR3: TGTGCCAGCAGCGAGACAGGAAGGGACACTGAAGCTTTCTTT. This encodes CASSETGRDTEAFF. Drawing the rest from reference TRBV7-3 and TRBJ1-1, the complete variable domain is GAGVSQTPSNKVTEKGKYVELRCDPISGHTALYWYRQSLGQGPEFLIYFQGTGAADDSGLPNDRFFAVRPEGSVSTLKIQRTERGDSAVYLCASSETGRDTEAFFGQGTRLTVV.

The rearrangement links TRBV10-3 to TRBJ2-1; 8 positions agree with TRBD2. Germline CDR1 is ENHRY and CDR2 is SYGVKD. Unmatched junction bases numbered 6, after V lost 4 bases and J lost 4 bases. The CDR3 sequence is 15 residues long. The chain's CDR3 is CAISGAGGSYNEQFF. CDR3 nucleotides: TGTGCCATCAGTGGGGCGGGGGGCTCATACAATGAGCAGTTCTTC.